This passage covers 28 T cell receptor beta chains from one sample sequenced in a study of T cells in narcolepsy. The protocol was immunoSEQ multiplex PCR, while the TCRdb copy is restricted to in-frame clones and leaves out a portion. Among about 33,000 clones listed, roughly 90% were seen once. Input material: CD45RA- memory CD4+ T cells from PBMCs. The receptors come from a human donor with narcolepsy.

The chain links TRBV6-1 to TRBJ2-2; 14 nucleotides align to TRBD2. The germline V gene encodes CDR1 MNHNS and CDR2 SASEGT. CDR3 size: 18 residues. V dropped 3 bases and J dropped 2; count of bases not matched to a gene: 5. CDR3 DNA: TGTGCCAGCAGTGAGAGACTAGCGGGGGGGCTCAACACCGGGGAGCTGTTTTTT. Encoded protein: CASSERLAGGLNTGELFF.

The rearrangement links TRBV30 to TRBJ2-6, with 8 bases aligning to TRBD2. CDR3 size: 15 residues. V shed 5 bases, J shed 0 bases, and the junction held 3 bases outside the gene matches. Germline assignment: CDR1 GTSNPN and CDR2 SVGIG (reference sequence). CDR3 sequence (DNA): TGTGCCTGGCGGGGGGGAAACTCTGGGGCCAACGTCCTGACTTTC. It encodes CAWRGGNSGANVLTF.

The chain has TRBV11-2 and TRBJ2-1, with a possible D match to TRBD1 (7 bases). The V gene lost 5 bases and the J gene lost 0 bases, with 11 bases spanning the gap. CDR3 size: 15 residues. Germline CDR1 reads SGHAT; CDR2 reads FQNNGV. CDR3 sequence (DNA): TGTGCCAGCAGCGCGGGACAGCACTCCTACAATGAGCAGTTCTTC. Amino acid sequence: CASSAGQHSYNEQFF.

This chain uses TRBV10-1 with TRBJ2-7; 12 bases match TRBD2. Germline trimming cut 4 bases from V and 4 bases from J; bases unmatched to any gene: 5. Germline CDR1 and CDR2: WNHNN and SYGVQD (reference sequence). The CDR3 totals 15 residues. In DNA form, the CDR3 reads TGCGCCAGCAGTGCCCTCACTAGCGGGGGGTACGAGCAGTACTTC. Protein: CASSALTSGGYEQYF.

CDR3 sequence: CASSEFGGQGRSGNTIYF. Here the CDR3 DNA reads TGTGCCAGCAGTGAGTTTGGGGGACAGGGGCGCTCTGGAAACACCATATATTTT. The chain joins TRBV2 to TRBJ1-3; 10 positions agree with TRBD1. Germline CDR1 SNHLY, CDR2 FYNNEI. The CDR3 is made up of 18 amino acids. The V gene end was trimmed by 3 bases and the J gene end by 0 bases; junction bases not matched to a gene: 8.

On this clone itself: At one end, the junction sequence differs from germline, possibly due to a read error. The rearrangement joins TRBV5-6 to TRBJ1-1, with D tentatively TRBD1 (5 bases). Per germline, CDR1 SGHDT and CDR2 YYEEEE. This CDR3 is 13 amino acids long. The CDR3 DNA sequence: TGTGCCAGCAACGGGCCAGGGTTCACTGAGGCTTTCTTT. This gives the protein CASNGPGFTEAFF. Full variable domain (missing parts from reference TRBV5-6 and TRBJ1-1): DAGVTQSPTHLIKTRGQQVTLRCSPKSGHDTVSWYQQALGQGPQFIFQYYEEEERQRGNFPDRFSGHQFPNYSSELNVNALLLGDSALYLCASNGPGFTEAFFGQGTRLTVV.

The CDR3 sequence is CASSPLAGGPTGELFF. DNA for the CDR3: TGTGCCAGCAGCCCACTAGCGGGGGGTCCCACCGGGGAGCTGTTTTTT. The V and J genes are TRBV7-6 and TRBJ2-2; 12 bases match TRBD2. The CDR3 sequence is 16 residues long. With V trimmed by 5 bases and J by 4 bases, 5 bases remained unmatched. Germline CDR1 reads SGHVS; CDR2 reads FNYEAQ.

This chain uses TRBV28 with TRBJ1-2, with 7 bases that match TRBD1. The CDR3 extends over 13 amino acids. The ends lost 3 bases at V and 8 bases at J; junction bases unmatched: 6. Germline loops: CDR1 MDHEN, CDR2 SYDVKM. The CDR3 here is CASSFDRVAGYTF. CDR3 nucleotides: TGTGCCAGCAGTTTTGACAGGGTGGCGGGCTACACCTTC.

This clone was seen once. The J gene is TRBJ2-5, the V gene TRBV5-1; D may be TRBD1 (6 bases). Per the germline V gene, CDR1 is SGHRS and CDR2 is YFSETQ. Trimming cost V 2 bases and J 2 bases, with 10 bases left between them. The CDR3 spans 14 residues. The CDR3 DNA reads TGCGCCAGCAGCTTTACCGGGACACAAGAGACCCAGTACTTC. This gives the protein CASSFTGTQETQYF.

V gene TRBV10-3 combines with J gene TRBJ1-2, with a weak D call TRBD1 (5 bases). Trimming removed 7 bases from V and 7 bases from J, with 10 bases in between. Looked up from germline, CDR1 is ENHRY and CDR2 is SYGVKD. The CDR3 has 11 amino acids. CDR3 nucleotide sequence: TGTGCCATCAAGGGGCAGGTTGGCTACACCTTC. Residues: CAIKGQVGYTF.

The CDR3 region is CASGSGGGKAFF. In nucleotides, the CDR3 is TGTGCTAGTGGTTCGGGGGGAGGGAAAGCTTTCTTT. This chain joins TRBV12-5 and TRBJ1-1; the D gene is possibly TRBD1 (5 bases). The CDR3 consists of 12 residues. The ends were cut back, 4 bases at V and 9 bases at J, with 12 bases in the middle. Germline lookup yields CDR1 LGHNT and CDR2 FRNRAP.

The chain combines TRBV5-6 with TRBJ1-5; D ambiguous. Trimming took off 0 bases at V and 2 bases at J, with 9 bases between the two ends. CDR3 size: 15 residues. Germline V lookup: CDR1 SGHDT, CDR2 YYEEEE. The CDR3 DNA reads TGTGCCAGCAGCTTGGGGGGAGTTGGCAATCAGCCCCAGCATTTT. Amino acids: CASSLGGVGNQPQHF.

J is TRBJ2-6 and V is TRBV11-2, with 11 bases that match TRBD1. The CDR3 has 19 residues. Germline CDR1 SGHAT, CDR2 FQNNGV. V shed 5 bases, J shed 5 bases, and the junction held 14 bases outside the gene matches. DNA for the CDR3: TGTGCCAGCAGCGTCCGCCCGGGACAGGGGGATAACTGGGCCAACGTCCTGACTTTC. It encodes CASSVRPGQGDNWANVLTF.

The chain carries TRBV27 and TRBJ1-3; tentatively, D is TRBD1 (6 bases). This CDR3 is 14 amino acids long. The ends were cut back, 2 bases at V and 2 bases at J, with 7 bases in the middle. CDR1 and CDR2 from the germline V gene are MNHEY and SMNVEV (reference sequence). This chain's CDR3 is CASSLKGAGNTIYF. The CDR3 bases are TGTGCCAGCAGTTTAAAGGGGGCTGGAAACACCATATATTTT.

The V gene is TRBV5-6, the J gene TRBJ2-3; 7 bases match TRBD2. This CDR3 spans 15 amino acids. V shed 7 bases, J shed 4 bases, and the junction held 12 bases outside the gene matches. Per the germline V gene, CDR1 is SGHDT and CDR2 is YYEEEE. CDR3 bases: TGTGCCAGCCAGCCCAGCGGGGTTGGGGCAGATACGCAGTATTTT. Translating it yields CASQPSGVGADTQYF.

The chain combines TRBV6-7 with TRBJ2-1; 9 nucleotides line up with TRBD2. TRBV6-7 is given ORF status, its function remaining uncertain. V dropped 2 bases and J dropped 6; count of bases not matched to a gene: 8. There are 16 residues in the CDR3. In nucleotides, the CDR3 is TGTGCCAGCAGTTACGCTAGCGGGGCCTCTAGCAATGAGCAGTTCTTC. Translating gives CASSYASGASSNEQFF.

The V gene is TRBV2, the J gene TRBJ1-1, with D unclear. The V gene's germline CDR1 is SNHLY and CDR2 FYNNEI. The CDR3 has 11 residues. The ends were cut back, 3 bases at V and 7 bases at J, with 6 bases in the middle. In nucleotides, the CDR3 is TGTGCCAGCAGTGAGGTAGATGAAGCTTTCTTT. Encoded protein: CASSEVDEAFF.

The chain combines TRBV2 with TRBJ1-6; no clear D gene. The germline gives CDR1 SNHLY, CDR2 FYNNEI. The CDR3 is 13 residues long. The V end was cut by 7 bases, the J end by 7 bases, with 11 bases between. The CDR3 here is CASKRSGNSPLHF. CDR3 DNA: TGTGCCAGCAAAAGGAGTGGGAATTCACCCCTCCACTTT.

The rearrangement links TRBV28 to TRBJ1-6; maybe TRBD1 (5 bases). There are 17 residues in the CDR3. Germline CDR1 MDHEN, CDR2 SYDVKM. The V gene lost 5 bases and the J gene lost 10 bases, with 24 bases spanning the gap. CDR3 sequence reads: CASSIGRGGGRVSPLHF. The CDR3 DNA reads TGTGCCAGCAGTATCGGTCGGGGGGGAGGAAGAGTATCACCCCTCCACTTT. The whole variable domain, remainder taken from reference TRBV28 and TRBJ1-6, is DVKVTQSSRYLVKRTGEKVFLECVQDMDHENMFWYRQDPGLGLRLIYFSYDVKMKEKGDIPEGYSVSREKKERFSLILESASTNQTSMYLCASSIGRGGGRVSPLHFGNGTRLTVT.

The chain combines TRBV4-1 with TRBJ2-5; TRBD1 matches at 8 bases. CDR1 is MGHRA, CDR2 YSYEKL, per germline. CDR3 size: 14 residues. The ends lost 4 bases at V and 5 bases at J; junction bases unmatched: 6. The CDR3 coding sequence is TGCGCCAGCAGCCCTACAGGGGGTCGGGAGACCCAGTACTTC. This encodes CASSPTGGRETQYF.

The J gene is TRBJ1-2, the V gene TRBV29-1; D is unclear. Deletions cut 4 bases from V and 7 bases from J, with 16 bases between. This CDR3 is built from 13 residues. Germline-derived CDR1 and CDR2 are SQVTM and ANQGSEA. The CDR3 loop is CSVVEAASSGYTF. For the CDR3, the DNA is TGCAGCGTTGTGGAAGCAGCCTCTAGTGGCTACACCTTC.

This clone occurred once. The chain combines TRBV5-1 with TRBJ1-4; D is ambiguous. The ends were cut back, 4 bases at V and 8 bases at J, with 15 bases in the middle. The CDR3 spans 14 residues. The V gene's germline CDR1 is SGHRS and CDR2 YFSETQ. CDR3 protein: CASSPRAGGEKLFF. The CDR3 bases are TGCGCCAGCAGCCCCCGAGCCGGAGGGGAAAAACTGTTTTTT.

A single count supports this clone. The CDR3 DNA reads as TGTGCCAGCAGCCCTGGACAGGGGGCATATGGAAACACCATATATTTT. It encodes CASSPGQGAYGNTIYF. This rearrangement joins TRBV4-2 to TRBJ1-3; 11 bases fit TRBD1. Germline CDR1 reads LGHNA; CDR2 reads YNFKEQ. The CDR3 is made up of 16 amino acids. V gave up 4 bases and J gave up 3 bases; unmatched junction bases: 5.

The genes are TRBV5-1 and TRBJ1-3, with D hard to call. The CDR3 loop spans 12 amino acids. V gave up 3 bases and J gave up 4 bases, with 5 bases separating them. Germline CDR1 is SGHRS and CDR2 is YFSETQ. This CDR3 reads CASSSDGNTIYF. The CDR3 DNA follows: TGCGCCAGCAGCTCAGACGGAAACACCATATATTTT.

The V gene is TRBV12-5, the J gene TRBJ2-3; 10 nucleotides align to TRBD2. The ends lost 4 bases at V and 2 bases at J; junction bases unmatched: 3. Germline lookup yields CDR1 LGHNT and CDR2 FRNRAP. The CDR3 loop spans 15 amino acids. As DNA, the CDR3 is TGTGCTAGTGGTTGGACTAGCGGTTCCACAGATACGCAGTATTTT. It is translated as CASGWTSGSTDTQYF.

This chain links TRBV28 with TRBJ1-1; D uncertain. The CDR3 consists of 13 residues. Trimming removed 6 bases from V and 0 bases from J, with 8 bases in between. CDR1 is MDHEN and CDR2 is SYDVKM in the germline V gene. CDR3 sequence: CASSREMNTEAFF. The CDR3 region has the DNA TGTGCCAGCAGCCGCGAGATGAACACTGAAGCTTTCTTT.

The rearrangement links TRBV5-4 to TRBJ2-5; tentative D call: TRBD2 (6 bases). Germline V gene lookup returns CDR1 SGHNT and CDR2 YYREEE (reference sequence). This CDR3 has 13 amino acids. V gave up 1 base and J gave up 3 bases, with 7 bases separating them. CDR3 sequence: CASSLLAEETQYF. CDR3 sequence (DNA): TGTGCCAGCAGCTTGTTAGCGGAAGAGACCCAGTACTTC.

CDR3 amino acids: CASSEMRGPNNSPLHF. CDR3 DNA: TGTGCCAGCAGTGAAATGAGGGGGCCGAATAATTCACCCCTCCACTTT. This chain links TRBV6-4 with TRBJ1-6; 7 nucleotides agree with TRBD1. V lost 3 bases to trimming and J lost 5 bases; unmatched junction nucleotides: 7. The CDR3 length is 16 residues. Germline CDR1 is MRHNA and CDR2 is SNTAGT.